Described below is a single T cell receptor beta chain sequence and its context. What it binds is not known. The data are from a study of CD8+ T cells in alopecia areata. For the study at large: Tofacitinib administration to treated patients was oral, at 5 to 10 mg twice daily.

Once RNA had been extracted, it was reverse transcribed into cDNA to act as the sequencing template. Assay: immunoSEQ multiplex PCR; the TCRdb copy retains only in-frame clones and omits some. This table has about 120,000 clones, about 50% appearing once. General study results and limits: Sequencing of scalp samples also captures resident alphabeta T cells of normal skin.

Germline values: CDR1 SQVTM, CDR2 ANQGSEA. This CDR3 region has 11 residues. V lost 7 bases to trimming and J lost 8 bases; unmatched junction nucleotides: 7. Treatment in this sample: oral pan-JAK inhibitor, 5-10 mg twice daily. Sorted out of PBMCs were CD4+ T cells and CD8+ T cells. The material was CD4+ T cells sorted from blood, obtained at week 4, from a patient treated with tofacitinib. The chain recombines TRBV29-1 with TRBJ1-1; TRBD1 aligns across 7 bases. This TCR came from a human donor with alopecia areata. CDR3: CSAGQVVEAFF. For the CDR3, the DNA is TGCAGCGCTGGACAGGTGGTAGAAGCTTTCTTT. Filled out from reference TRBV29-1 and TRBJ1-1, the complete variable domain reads SAVISQKPSRDICQRGTSLTIQCQVDSQVTMMFWYRQQPGQSLTLIATANQGSEATYESGFVIDKFPISRPNLTFSTLTVSNMSPEDSSIYLCSAGQVVEAFFGQGTRLTVV.